The 5 T cell receptor beta chains in this list originate from one sample, sequenced in a study of blood T cell repertoires in COVID-19. TCRdb's table, derived via immunoSEQ multiplex PCR, lists solely in-frame clones and lacks some. The table records 250,000 or so clones, roughly 79% of them present only once. The sequencing sample was made of peripheral blood. The receptors stem from a woman of 80 years or more with acute or convalescent COVID-19.

J is TRBJ1-3 and V is TRBV7-9; 9 positions agree with TRBD1. This CDR3 contains 17 residues. Germline V gene lookup returns CDR1 SEHNR and CDR2 FQNEAQ (reference sequence). V lost 2 bases, J lost 0 bases, and 5 bases stayed unmatched. The CDR3 loop is CASSLRTGVHSGNTIYF. CDR3 coding DNA: TGTGCCAGCAGCTTAAGGACAGGGGTCCACTCTGGAAACACCATATATTTT.

This chain connects TRBV11-2 to TRBJ2-1; no clear D gene. Trimming took 8 bases from V and 0 from J, leaving 8 bases between them. From germline, CDR1 is SGHAT and CDR2 FQNNGV. This CDR3 is built from 13 residues. This CDR3 reads CASLESSYNEQFF. Written as DNA, the CDR3 is TGTGCCAGCCTAGAGAGCTCCTACAATGAGCAGTTCTTC.

The chain recombines TRBV5-1 with TRBJ1-6; D is unclear. This CDR3 contains 15 residues. From germline, CDR1 is SGHRS and CDR2 YFSETQ. Trimming cost V 7 bases and J 8 bases, with 19 bases left between them. The CDR3 spells CASGRDVVGDSPLHF. The CDR3 nucleotides are TGCGCCAGCGGGCGAGACGTCGTGGGAGATTCACCCCTCCACTTT.

This sequence joins TRBV25-1 and TRBJ2-6; D may be TRBD2 (5 bases). Between the trimmed V and J ends, which lost 8 bases and 0 bases, there was a span of 11 bases. The germline V gene has CDR1 MGHDK and CDR2 SYGVNS. This CDR3 has 15 amino acids. The chain's CDR3 is CASQRESSGANVLTF. CDR3 nucleotides: TGTGCCAGCCAACGGGAATCCTCTGGGGCCAACGTCCTGACTTTC.

This clone was seen once. V is TRBV18 and J is TRBJ2-1; the D is unclear. V was cut by 3 bases and J by 7 bases, with 13 bases left in between. CDR3 length equals 14 residues. The germline gives CDR1 KGHSH, CDR2 LQKENI. CDR3 amino acids: CASSPARLLNEQFF. The CDR3 nucleotides are TGTGCCAGCTCACCGGCCAGGTTATTAAATGAGCAGTTCTTC.